The subject of this entry is one TCR beta chain. Original processing methods: Nucleated cell number was recorded as an estimate derived from reference gene primer amplification. Data came from immunoSEQ multiplex PCR; TCRdb stores just in-frame clones and leaves some out. V and J calls and clone size follow that table, whereas D and trimming were derived from the DNA. Counted here are 200,000 to 250,000 clones, around 85% occurring once; the ten biggest clones make up roughly 3.3%. This entry belongs to a study of blood T cell repertoires in COVID-19. Study-level background: In each case, the material was cDNA or gDNA derived from T cells, B-cell-depleted T cells, or PBMCs.

CDR1 is SGDLS and CDR2 is YYNGEE in the germline V gene. V was clipped by 2 bases and J by 0 bases, with 12 bases between them. The CDR3 spans 16 residues. Enrollees, about 18 to 95 years old, lived in 24 US areas. The receptor was derived from a woman between 50 and 59 years old in a cohort exposed to, infected with or recovered from COVID-19 (not recorded which). What was sequenced was PBMCs or T cells enriched from blood (not recorded which). The chain combines TRBV9 with TRBJ1-3, with D perhaps TRBD1 (5 bases). CDR3 amino acids: CASSVGYRSSGNTIYF. CDR3 bases: TGTGCCAGCAGCGTGGGATACAGGAGCTCTGGAAACACCATATATTTT.